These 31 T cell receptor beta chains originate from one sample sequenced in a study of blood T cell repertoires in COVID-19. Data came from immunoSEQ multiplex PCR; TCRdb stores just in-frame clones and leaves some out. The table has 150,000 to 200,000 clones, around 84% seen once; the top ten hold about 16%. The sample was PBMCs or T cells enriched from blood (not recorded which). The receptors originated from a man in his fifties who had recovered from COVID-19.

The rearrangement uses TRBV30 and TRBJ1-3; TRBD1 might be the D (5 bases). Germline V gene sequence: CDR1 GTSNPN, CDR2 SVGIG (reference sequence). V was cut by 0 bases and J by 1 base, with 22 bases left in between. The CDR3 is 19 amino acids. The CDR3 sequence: CAWSVPQPPQGKSGNTIYF. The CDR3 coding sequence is TGTGCCTGGAGTGTCCCTCAGCCCCCCCAGGGTAAATCTGGAAACACCATATATTTT. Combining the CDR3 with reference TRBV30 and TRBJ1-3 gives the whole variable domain SQTIHQWPATLVQPVGSPLSLECTVEGTSNPNLYWYRQAAGRGLQLLFYSVGIGQISSEVPQNLSASRPQDRQFILSSKKLLLSDSGFYLCAWSVPQPPQGKSGNTIYFGEGSWLTVV.

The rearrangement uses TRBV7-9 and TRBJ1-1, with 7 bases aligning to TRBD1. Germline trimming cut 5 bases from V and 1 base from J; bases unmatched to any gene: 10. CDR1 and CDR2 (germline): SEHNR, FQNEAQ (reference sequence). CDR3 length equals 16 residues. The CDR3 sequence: CASSPRGGMENTEAFF. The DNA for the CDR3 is TGTGCCAGCAGCCCTCGAGGGGGCATGGAGAACACTGAAGCTTTCTTT.

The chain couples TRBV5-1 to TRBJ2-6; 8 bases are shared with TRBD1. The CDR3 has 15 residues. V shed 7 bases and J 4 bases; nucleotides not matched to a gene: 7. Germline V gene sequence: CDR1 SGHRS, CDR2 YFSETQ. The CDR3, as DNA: TGCGCCAGCGGGACAGGCGAAGGAGGGGCCAACGTCCTGACTTTC. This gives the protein CASGTGEGGANVLTF.

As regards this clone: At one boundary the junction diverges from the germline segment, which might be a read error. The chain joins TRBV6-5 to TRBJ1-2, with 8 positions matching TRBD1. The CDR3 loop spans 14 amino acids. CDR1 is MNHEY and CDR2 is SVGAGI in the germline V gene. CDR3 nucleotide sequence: TGTGCCAGCAGTTATACAGGGGGGGCGAAGTTTTTGGCCTTC. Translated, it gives CASSYTGGAKFLAF.

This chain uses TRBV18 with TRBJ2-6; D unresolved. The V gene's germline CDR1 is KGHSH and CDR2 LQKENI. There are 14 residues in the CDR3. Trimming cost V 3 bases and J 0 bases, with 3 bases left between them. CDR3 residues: CASSPSSGANVLTF. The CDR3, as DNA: TGTGCCAGCTCACCCTCCTCTGGGGCCAACGTCCTGACTTTC.

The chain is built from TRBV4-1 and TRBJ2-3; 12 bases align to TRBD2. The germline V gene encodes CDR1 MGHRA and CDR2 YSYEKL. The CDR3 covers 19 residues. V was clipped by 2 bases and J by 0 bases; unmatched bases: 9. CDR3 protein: CASSQLGLAGGISTDTQYF. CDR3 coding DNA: TGCGCCAGCAGCCAACTGGGGCTAGCGGGGGGGATCAGCACAGATACGCAGTATTTT.

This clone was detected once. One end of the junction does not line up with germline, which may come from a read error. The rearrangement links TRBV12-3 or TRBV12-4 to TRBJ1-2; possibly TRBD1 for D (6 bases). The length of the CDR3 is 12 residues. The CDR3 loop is CASSSTTGHAAF. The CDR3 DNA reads TGTGCCAGCAGTTCCACTACAGGGCACGCCGCCTTC.

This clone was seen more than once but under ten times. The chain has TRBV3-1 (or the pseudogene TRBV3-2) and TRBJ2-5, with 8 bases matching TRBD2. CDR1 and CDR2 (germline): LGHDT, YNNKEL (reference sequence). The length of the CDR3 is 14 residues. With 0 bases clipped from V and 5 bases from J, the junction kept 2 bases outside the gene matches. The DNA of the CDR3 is TGTGCCAGCAGCCAAGACCCTAGCGGGGAGACCCAGTACTTC. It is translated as CASSQDPSGETQYF.

CDR3 protein: CASSLGVSLASGGYEQYF. The CDR3 DNA follows: TGTGCCAGCAGCTTAGGTGTATCGTTGGCTAGCGGGGGGTACGAGCAGTACTTC. This chain joins TRBV11-2 and TRBJ2-7; 11 nucleotides align to TRBD2. The CDR3 contains 18 residues. Germline-derived CDR1 and CDR2 are SGHAT and FQNNGV. V lost 1 base and J lost 4; bases outside the gene matches: 12.

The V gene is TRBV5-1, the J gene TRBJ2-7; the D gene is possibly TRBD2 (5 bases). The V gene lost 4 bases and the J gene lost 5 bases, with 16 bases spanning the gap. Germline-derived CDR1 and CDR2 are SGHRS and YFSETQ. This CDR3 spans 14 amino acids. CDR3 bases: TGCGCCAGCAGCACAAGGACTCCCGTGGACGAGCAGTACTTC. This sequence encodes CASSTRTPVDEQYF.

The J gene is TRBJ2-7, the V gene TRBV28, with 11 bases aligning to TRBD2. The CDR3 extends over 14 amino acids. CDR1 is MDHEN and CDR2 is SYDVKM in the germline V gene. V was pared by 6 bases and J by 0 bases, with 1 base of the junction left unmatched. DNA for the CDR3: TGTGCCAGCAGGGGGACTAGCGGCTCCTACGAGCAGTACTTC. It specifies CASRGTSGSYEQYF. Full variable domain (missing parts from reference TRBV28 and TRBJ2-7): DVKVTQSSRYLVKRTGEKVFLECVQDMDHENMFWYRQDPGLGLRLIYFSYDVKMKEKGDIPEGYSVSREKKERFSLILESASTNQTSMYLCASRGTSGSYEQYFGPGTRLTVT.

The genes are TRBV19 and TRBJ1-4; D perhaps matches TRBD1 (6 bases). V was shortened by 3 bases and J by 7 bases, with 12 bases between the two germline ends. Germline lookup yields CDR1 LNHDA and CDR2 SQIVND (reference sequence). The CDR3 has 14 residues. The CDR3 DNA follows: TGTGCCAGTAGTATTCAGGGGCGGCGTGAAAAACTGTTTTTT. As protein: CASSIQGRREKLFF.

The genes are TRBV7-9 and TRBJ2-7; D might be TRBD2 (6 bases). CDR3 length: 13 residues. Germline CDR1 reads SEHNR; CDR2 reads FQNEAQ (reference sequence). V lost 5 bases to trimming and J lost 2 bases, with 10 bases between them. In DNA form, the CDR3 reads TGTGCCAGCAGCCGACTAGGTGCCTACGAGCAGTACTTC. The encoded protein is CASSRLGAYEQYF.

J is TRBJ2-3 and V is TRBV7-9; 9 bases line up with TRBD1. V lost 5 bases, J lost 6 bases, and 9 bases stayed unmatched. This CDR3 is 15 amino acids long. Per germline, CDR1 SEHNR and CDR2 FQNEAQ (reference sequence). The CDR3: CASSPPNRGRDTQYF. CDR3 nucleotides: TGTGCCAGCAGCCCCCCGAACAGGGGGCGTGATACGCAGTATTTT.

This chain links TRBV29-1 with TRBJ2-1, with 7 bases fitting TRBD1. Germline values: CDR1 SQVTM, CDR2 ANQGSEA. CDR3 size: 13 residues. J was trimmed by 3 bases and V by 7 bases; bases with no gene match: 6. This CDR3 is CSAEGQLYNEQFF. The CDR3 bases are TGCAGCGCCGAGGGACAGCTCTACAATGAGCAGTTCTTC.

The CDR3 region is CASNGQGFGNEQFF. CDR3 nucleotides: TGTGCCAGCAACGGACAGGGCTTCGGCAATGAGCAGTTCTTC. The chain combines TRBV2 with TRBJ2-1, with TRBD1 matching over 8 bases. Germline trimming cut 7 bases from V and 6 bases from J; bases unmatched to any gene: 8. Looked up from germline, CDR1 is SNHLY and CDR2 is FYNNEI. This CDR3 is 14 amino acids long.

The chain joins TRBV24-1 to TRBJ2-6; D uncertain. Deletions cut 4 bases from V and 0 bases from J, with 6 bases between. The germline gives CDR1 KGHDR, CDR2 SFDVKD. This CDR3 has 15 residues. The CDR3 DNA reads TGTGCCACCAGTGACACAAGCTCTGGGGCCAACGTCCTGACTTTC. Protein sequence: CATSDTSSGANVLTF.

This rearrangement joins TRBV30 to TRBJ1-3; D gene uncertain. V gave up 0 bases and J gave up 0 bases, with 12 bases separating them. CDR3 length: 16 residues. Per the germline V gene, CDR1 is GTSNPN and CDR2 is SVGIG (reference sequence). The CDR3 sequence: CAWSVPGASSGNTIYF. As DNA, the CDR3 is TGTGCCTGGAGTGTACCAGGTGCCAGCTCTGGAAACACCATATATTTT.

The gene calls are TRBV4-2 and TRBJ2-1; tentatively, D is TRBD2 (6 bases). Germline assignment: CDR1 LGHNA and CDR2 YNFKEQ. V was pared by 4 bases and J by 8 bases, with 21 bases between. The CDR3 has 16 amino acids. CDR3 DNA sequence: TGTGCCAGCAGCCGAAAAGGGACTCAGAGCCTCGATGAGCAGTTCTTC. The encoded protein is CASSRKGTQSLDEQFF.

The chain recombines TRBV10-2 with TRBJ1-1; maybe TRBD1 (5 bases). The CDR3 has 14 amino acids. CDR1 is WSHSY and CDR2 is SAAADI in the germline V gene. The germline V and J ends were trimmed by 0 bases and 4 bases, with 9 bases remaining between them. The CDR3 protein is CASSESRGFTEAFF. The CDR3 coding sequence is TGCGCCAGCAGTGAGTCAAGGGGATTCACTGAAGCTTTCTTT.

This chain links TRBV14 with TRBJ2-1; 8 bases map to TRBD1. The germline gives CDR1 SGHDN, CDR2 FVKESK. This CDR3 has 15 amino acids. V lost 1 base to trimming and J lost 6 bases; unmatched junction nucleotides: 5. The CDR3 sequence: CASSQVGQVSNEQFF. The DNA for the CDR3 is TGTGCCAGCAGCCAAGTGGGACAGGTCTCCAATGAGCAGTTCTTC. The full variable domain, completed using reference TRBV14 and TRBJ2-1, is EAGVTQFPSHSVIEKGQTVTLRCDPISGHDNLYWYRRVMGKEIKFLLHFVKESKQDESGMPNNRFLAERTGGTYSTLKVQPAELEDSGVYFCASSQVGQVSNEQFFGPGTRLTVL.

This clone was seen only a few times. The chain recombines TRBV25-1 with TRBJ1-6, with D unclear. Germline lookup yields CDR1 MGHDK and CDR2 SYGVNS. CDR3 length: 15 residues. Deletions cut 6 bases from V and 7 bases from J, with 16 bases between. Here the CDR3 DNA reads TGTGCCAGCAGACTAACGGGAGTTTACAATTCACCCCTCCACTTT. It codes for CASRLTGVYNSPLHF.

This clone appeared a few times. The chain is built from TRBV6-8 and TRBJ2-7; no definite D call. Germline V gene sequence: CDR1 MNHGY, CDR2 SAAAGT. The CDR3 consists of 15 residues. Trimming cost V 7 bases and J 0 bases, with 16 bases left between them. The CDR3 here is CASTDSCLGSYEQYF. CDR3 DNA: TGTGCCAGCACCGACTCTTGCCTAGGCTCCTACGAGCAGTACTTC.

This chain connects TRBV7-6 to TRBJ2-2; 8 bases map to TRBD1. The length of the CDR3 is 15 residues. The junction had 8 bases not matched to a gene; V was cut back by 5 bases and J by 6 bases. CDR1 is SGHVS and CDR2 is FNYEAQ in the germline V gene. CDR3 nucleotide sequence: TGTGCCAGCAGCCAAACAGGGGGACGCGCCGGGGAGCTGTTTTTT. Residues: CASSQTGGRAGELFF.

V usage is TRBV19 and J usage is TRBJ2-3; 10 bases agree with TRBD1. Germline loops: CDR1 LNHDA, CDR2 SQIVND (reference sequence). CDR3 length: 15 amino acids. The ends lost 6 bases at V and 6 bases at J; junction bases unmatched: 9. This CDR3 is CASSLDRGVKDTQYF. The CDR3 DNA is TGTGCCAGTAGCCTGGACAGGGGGGTCAAGGATACGCAGTATTTT.

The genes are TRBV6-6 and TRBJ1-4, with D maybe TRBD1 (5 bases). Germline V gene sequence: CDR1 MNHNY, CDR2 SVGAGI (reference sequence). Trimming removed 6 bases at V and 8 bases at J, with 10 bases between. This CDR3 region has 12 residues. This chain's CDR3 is CASRGRGEKLFF. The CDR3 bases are TGTGCCAGCAGAGGACGGGGGGAAAAACTGTTTTTT.

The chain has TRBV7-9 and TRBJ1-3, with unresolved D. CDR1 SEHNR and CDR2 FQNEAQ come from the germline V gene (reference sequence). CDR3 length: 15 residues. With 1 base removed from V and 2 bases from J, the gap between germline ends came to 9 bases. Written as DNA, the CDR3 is TGTGCCAGCAGCTTAGGGCCCTTGGCTGGAAACACCATATATTTT. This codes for CASSLGPLAGNTIYF.

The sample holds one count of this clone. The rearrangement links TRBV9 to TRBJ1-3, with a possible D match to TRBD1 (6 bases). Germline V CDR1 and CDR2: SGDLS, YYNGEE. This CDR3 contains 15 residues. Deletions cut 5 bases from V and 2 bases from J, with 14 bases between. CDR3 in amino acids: CASSEQGSPGNTIYF. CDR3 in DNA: TGTGCCAGCAGTGAACAGGGTTCTCCTGGAAACACCATATATTTT.

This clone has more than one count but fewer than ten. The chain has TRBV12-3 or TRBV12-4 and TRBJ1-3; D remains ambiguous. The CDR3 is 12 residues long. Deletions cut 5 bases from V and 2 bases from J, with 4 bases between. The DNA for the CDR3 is TGTGCCAGCAGTCTACCTGGAAACACCATATATTTT. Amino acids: CASSLPGNTIYF.

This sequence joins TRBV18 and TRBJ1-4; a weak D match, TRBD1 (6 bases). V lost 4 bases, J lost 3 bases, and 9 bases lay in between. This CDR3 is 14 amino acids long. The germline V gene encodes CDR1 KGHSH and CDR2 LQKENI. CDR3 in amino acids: CASSHGQSNEKLFF. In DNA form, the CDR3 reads TGTGCCAGCTCACACGGACAGTCTAATGAAAAACTGTTTTTT. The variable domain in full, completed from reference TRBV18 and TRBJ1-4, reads NAGVMQNPRHLVRRRGQEARLRCSPMKGHSHVYWYRQLPEEGLKFMVYLQKENIIDESGMPKERFSAEFPKEGPSILRIQQVVRGDSAAYFCASSHGQSNEKLFFGSGTQLSVL.

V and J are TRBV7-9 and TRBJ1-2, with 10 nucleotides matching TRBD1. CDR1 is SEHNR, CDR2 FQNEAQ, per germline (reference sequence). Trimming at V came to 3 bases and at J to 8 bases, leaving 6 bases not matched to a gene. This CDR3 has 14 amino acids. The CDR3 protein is CASSFSDRGLGYTF. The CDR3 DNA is TGTGCCAGCAGCTTTTCCGACAGGGGGCTGGGCTACACCTTC.